This record covers a single T cell receptor (beta chain). Antigen: not known. This entry is derived from a study of cytomegalovirus exposure and HLA in healthy donors. Vbeta (60) and Jbeta (13) primers were used in the PCR. Repertoires were generated with immunoSEQ multiplex PCR, while TCRdb's copy carries only in-frame clones and drops some. The sample shows about 200,000 clones, around nine tenths of them seen only once. CDR1 and CDR2 (germline): LNHDA, SQIVND (reference sequence). V gave up 1 base and J gave up 6 bases, with 15 bases separating them. The CDR3 is made up of 15 amino acids. Points from the study as a whole: It was reported that TCR beta sequences correctly inferred the HLA-A and HLA-B alleles for most subjects. TRBV6-2, TRBV6-3 and some other V segments were unresolvable in 87-base-pair reads. Most TCR sequences were seen very rarely across donors, but some public TCRs occurred in many. The study put 150 or so TCR beta chains on its list as cytomegalovirus-associated.

This chain connects TRBV19 to TRBJ1-2, with a weak D call TRBD1 (5 bases). Source material: PBMCs. This TCR came from a woman in her 30s in good health and CMV-seronegative. The CDR3 region has the DNA TGTGCCAGTAGTATAGTAGCAGGGAAGGCGAATGGCTACACCTTC. Amino acids: CASSIVAGKANGYTF.